This T cell receptor beta chain was captured in a study of blood T cell repertoires in COVID-19. In the study overall: Samples came from the United States, Italy and Spain, spanning acute and convalescent COVID-19. PBMCs, B-cell-depleted T cells, or T cells provided the cDNA or gDNA that made up the material.

Per the original data handling: From reference gene primer amplification, estimates of nucleated cell counts were derived. Profiled with immunoSEQ multiplex PCR; TCRdb holds only in-frame clones, not every one. That table is the source of V, J and clone size, and D and trimming were worked out from the DNA. The sample has about 240,000 clones; over 65% are singletons. The CDR3 contains 12 residues. V was clipped by 6 bases and J by 5 bases; unmatched bases: 3. Germline V gene lookup returns CDR1 LGHDT and CDR2 YNNKEL (reference sequence). Sample: peripheral blood. This receptor was taken from a woman older than 75 with acute or convalescent COVID-19. The chain combines TRBV3-1 (or the pseudogene TRBV3-2) with TRBJ1-2; TRBD1 agrees at 7 bases. As DNA, the CDR3 is TGTGCCAGCAGTCCAGGGGGATATGGCTACACCTTC. This gives the protein CASSPGGYGYTF.